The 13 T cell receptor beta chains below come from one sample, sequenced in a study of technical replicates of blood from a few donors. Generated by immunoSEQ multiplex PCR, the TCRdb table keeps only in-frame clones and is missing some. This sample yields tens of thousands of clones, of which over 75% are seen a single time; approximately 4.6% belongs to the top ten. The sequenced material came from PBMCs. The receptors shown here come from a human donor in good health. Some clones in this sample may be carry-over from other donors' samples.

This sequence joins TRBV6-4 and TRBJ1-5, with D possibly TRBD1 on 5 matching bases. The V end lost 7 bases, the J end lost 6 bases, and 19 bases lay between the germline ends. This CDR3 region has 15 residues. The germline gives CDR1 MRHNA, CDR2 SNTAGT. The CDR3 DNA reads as TGTGCCAGCACCCTGGAGGGGTCCGGAGTTCAGCCCCAGCATTTT. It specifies CASTLEGSGVQPQHF.

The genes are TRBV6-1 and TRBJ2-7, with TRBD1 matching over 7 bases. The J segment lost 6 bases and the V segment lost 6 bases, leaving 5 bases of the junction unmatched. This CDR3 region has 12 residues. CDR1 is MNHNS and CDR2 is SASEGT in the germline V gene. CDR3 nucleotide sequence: TGTGCCAGCAGGACAGGGTTCGGCGAGCAGTACTTC. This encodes CASRTGFGEQYF.

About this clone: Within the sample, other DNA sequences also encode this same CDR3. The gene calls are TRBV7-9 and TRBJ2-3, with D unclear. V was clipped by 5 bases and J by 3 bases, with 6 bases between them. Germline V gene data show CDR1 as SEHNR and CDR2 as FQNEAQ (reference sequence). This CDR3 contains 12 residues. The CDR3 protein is CASSLSTDTQYF. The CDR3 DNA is TGTGCCAGCAGCCTAAGTACAGATACGCAGTATTTT. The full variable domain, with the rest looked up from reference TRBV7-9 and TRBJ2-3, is DTGVSQNPRHKITKRGQNVTFRCDPISEHNRLYWYRQTLGQGPEFLTYFQNEAQLEKSRLLSDRFSAERPKGSFSTLEIQRTEQGDSAMYLCASSLSTDTQYFGPGTRLTVL.

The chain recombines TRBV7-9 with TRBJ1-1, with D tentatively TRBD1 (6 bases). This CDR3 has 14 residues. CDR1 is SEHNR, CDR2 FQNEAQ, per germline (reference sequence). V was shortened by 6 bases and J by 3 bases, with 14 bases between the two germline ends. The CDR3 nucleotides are TGTGCCAGCAGACCATACTCAGGGGACACTGAAGCTTTCTTT. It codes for CASRPYSGDTEAFF.

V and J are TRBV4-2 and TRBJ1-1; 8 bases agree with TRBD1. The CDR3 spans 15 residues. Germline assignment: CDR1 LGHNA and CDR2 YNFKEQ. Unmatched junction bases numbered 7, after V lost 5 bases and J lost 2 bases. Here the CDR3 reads CASSWGTGGNTEAFF. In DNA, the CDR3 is TGTGCCAGCAGCTGGGGGACAGGAGGAAACACTGAAGCTTTCTTT.

The CDR3: CASSLAVNTEAFF. CDR3 bases: TGCGCCAGCAGCTTGGCCGTAAACACTGAAGCTTTCTTT. The chain links TRBV5-1 to TRBJ1-1; D is uncertain. This CDR3 is built from 13 residues. The V end lost 0 bases, the J end lost 2 bases, and 5 bases lay between the germline ends. Germline loops: CDR1 SGHRS, CDR2 YFSETQ.

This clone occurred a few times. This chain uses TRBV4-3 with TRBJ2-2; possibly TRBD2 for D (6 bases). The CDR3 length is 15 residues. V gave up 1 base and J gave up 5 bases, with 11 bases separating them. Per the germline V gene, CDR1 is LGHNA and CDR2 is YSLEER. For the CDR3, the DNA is TGCGCCAGCAGCCAAGTAGGGACTGATACCGGGGAGCTGTTTTTT. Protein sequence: CASSQVGTDTGELFF.

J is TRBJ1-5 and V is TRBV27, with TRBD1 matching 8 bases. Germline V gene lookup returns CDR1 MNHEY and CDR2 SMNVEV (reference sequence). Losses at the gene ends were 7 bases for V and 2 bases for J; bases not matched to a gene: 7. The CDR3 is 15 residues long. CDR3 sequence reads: CASTPDRVGNQPQHF. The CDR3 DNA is TGTGCCAGCACCCCGGACAGGGTCGGCAATCAGCCCCAGCATTTT.

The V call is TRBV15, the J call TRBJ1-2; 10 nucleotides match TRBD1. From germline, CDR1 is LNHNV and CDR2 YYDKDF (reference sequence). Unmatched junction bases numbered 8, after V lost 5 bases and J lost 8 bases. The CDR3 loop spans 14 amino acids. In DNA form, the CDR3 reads TGTGCCACCAGCGCCCGACAGGGGGCGCGGGGCTACACCTTC. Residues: CATSARQGARGYTF.

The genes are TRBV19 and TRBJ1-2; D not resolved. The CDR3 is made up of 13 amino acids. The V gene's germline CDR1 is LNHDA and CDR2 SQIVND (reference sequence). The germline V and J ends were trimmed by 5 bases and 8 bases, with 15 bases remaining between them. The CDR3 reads CASSPGSSRGYTF. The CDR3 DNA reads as TGTGCCAGTAGTCCGGGGAGTTCGCGGGGCTACACCTTC.

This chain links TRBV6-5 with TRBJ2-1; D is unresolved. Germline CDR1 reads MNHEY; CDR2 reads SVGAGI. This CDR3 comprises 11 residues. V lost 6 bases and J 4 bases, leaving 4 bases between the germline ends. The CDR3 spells CASSRYNEQFF. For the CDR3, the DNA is TGTGCCAGCAGCCGGTACAATGAGCAGTTCTTC.

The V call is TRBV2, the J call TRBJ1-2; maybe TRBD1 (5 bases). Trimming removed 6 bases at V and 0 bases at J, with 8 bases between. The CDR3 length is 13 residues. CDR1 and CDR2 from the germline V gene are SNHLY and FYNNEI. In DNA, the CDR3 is TGTGCCAGCAGAGAGACAGCTAACTATGGCTACACCTTC. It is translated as CASRETANYGYTF.

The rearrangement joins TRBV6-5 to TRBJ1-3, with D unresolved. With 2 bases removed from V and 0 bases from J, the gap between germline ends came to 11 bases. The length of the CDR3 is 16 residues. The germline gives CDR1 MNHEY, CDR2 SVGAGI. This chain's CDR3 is CASSYMSGISGNTIYF. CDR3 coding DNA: TGTGCCAGCAGTTACATGTCGGGGATCTCTGGAAACACCATATATTTT.